The clone carrying this T cell receptor beta chain was seen at least ten times. Clinical symptoms, serum thyroxine, TRAb, thyroid ultrasound and orbital computed tomography were relied on for diagnosis. As the template, RNA transcripts were used to amplify TCR beta CDR3 regions. Amplification began with first-round RT-PCR using HTBI primers, then second-round multiplex PCR was performed. TCRdb passed the multiplex PCR reads through MiXCR, listing each CDR3 protein once. The sample shows 400,000 to 450,000 distinct CDR3 sequences, approximately 21% of them seen only once. The CDR3 totals 15 residues. The germline V gene has CDR1 MGHRA and CDR2 YSYEKL. V was pared by 0 bases and J by 6 bases, with 5 bases of the junction left unmatched. This sample was taken from a study of Graves' ophthalmopathy and Graves' hyperthyroidism.

The chain couples TRBV4-1 to TRBJ1-5; 7 bases map to TRBD1. The source is a woman aged 18-35 years with stable Graves' hyperthyroidism. The material sequenced was peripheral blood. CDR3 DNA: TGCGCCAGCAGCCAAGAGGGAAGGGGGCGTCAGCCCCAGCATTTT. Protein sequence: CASSQEGRGRQPQHF.